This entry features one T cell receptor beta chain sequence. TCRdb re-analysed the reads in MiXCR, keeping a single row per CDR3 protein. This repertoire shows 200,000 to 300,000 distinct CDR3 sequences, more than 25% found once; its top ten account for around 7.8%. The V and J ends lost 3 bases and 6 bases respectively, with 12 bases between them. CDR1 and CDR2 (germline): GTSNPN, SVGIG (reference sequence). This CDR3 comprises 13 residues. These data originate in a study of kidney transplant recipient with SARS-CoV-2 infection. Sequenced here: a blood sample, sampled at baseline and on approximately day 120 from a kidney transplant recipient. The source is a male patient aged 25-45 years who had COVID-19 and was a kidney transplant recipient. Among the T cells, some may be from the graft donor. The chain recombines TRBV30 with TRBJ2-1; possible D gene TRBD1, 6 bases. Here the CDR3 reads CAWSRGIINEQFF. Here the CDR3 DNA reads TGTGCCTGGAGCAGGGGAATTATCAATGAGCAGTTCTTC.